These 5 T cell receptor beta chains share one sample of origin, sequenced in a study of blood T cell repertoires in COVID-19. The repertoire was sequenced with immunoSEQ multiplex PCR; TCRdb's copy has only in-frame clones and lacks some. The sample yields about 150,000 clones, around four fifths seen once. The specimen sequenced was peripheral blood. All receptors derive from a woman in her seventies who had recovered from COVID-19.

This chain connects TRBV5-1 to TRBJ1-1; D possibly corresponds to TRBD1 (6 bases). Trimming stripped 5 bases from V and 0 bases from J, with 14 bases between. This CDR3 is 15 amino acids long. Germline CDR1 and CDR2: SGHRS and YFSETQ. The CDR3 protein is CASRGQGMMNTEAFF. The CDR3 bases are TGCGCCAGCAGGGGGCAGGGGATGATGAACACTGAAGCTTTCTTT.

The CDR3, as DNA: TGTGCCAGCAGCCTTCGGCAGGGGAACACCATATATTTT. This codes for CASSLRQGNTIYF. The chain employs TRBV3-1 (or the pseudogene TRBV3-2) and TRBJ1-3, with D possibly TRBD1 on 6 matching bases. CDR3 length equals 13 residues. Trimming stripped 4 bases from V and 7 bases from J, with 11 bases between. Looked up from germline, CDR1 is LGHDT and CDR2 is YNNKEL (reference sequence).

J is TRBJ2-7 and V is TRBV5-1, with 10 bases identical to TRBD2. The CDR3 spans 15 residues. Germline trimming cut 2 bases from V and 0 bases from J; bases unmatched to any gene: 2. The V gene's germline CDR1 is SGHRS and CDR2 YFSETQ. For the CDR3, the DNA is TGCGCCAGCAGCTTTAGCGGGGGGACCTCCTACGAGCAGTACTTC. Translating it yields CASSFSGGTSYEQYF.

CDR3 loop: CASTTLTAGGYGYTF. The CDR3 coding sequence is TGTGCCAGCACCACCCTAACCGCCGGGGGCTATGGCTACACCTTC. The gene calls are TRBV5-6 and TRBJ1-2; tentative D call: TRBD1 (5 bases). V was cut by 6 bases and J by 4 bases, with 19 bases left in between. CDR1 SGHDT and CDR2 YYEEEE come from the germline V gene. The CDR3 loop spans 15 amino acids.

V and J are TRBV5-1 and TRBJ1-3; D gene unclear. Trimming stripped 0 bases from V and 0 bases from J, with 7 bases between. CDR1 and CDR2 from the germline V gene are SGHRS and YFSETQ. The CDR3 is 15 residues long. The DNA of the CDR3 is TGCGCCAGCAGCTTGGGGGCCGGCTCTGGAAACACCATATATTTT. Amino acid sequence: CASSLGAGSGNTIYF.